Sequencing of this T cell receptor (beta chain) was carried out in a study of blood T cell repertoires in COVID-19. In the study overall: The United States, Italy and Spain were the sources of the acute and convalescent COVID-19 samples. T cells, B-cell-depleted T cells, or PBMCs supplied cDNA or gDNA.

Within 2 weeks of study entry, exposed participants had contacted a PCR-confirmed or clinician-diagnosed COVID-19 case. Per the original methods: Scientists estimated how many nucleated cells there were by amplifying reference gene primers. Sequencing was performed with immunoSEQ multiplex PCR; in TCRdb, only in-frame clones are kept and a portion is missing. That table gives V, J and clone size, and the DNA gave D and trimming. The sample has roughly 280,000 clones; approximately 90% are singletons. Trimming removed 5 bases at V and 8 bases at J, with 13 bases between. This CDR3 has 13 amino acids. CDR1 is SGHTA and CDR2 is FQGNSA in the germline V gene.

The chain uses TRBV7-2 and TRBJ2-1, with a tentative D call TRBD2 (6 bases). This sequence originates from a man aged 40-49 years who had been exposed to COVID-19. The sequenced material came from PBMCs or T cells enriched from blood (not recorded which). The DNA of the CDR3 is TGTGCCAGCAGCGCCCTAGCGCAGGATGAGCAGTTCTTC. Translation: CASSALAQDEQFF.